These 18 T cell receptor beta chains came from one sample sequenced in a study of shared clonotypes between healthy human individuals. Some clones are missing from TCRdb's copy, which holds only in-frame ones; the method was immunoSEQ multiplex PCR. In the table there are roughly 2.5 million clones, more than 80% of which are singletons. The material sequenced was naive CD4+ T cells sorted from blood. Subset of the sample: CD45RA+ positively selected. These receptors were obtained from a man aged 18 to 30 in good health.

The V call is TRBV6-7, the J call TRBJ2-6; D possibly corresponds to TRBD1 (5 bases). TRBV6-7 is an ORF for which the function is uncertain. The CDR3 consists of 16 residues. The V end lost 3 bases, the J end lost 5 bases, and 14 bases lay between the germline ends. The CDR3 DNA reads as TGTGCCAGCAGTTATTCAGGGATCGGTAGGGCCAACGTCCTGACTTTC. Amino acid sequence: CASSYSGIGRANVLTF.

The V call is TRBV4-1, the J call TRBJ2-7, with 9 nucleotides matching TRBD1. The germline V gene has CDR1 MGHRA and CDR2 YSYEKL. There are 17 residues in the CDR3. J lost 4 bases, V lost 1 base, and 11 bases had no gene match. The DNA of the CDR3 is TGCGCCAGCAGCCAAGCTCCCTACAGGGGGCGCGGGTACGAGCAGTACTTC. Translated: CASSQAPYRGRGYEQYF.

A remark on this clone: Other DNA variants within this sample encode the same CDR3. The chain combines TRBV18 with TRBJ1-3; D uncertain. This CDR3 comprises 15 residues. The germline V gene encodes CDR1 KGHSH and CDR2 LQKENI. V was cut by 3 bases and J by 0 bases, with 9 bases left in between. The CDR3 DNA sequence: TGTGCCAGCTCACCCCCCGGCTTCTCTGGAAACACCATATATTTT. It is translated as CASSPPGFSGNTIYF.

The chain combines TRBV30 with TRBJ2-6, with 7 bases aligning to TRBD1. Germline values: CDR1 GTSNPN, CDR2 SVGIG (reference sequence). The V segment lost 2 bases and the J segment 4 bases; nucleotides outside the gene matches: 5. The CDR3 is 15 amino acids. The CDR3 is CAWSKGAGGANVLTF. DNA for the CDR3: TGTGCCTGGAGTAAGGGGGCTGGCGGGGCCAACGTCCTGACTTTC.

The chain uses TRBV18 and TRBJ1-5, with 8 bases fitting TRBD1. Trimming cost V 8 bases and J 6 bases; bases outside gene matches: 9. The germline gives CDR1 KGHSH, CDR2 LQKENI. The length of the CDR3 is 14 residues. In nucleotides, the CDR3 is TGTGCCAGCGCCCCCCCAGGGGGCGGTCAGCCCCAGCATTTT. Amino acids: CASAPPGGGQPQHF.

V usage is TRBV27 and J usage is TRBJ2-3; 15 bases agree with TRBD2. Per germline, CDR1 MNHEY and CDR2 SMNVEV (reference sequence). CDR3 length: 16 residues. V was pared by 5 bases and J by 8 bases, with 8 bases of the junction left unmatched. CDR3 nucleotides: TGTGCCAGCAGTACGGGACTAGCGGGGGGCGGTGGTACGCAGTATTTT. This sequence encodes CASSTGLAGGGGTQYF.

The V gene is TRBV9, the J gene TRBJ2-2; possibly TRBD2 for D (6 bases). With 0 bases removed from V and 6 bases from J, the gap between germline ends came to 15 bases. Germline lookup yields CDR1 SGDLS and CDR2 YYNGEE. There are 16 residues in the CDR3. CDR3 loop: CASSVAPPPGAGELFF. In nucleotides, the CDR3 is TGTGCCAGCAGCGTAGCACCCCCCCCGGGGGCCGGGGAGCTGTTTTTT.

This clone turned up a few times. V is TRBV10-3 and J is TRBJ1-5; TRBD1 might be the D (5 bases). Trimming stripped 11 bases from V and 2 bases from J, with 13 bases between. The CDR3 runs to 13 residues. Per the germline V gene, CDR1 is ENHRY and CDR2 is SYGVKD. The CDR3 DNA is TGTGCCGTGGCACAGGAGGGCAATCAGCCCCAGCATTTT. Translating gives CAVAQEGNQPQHF.

The CDR3 sequence is CASSLDRQAPALYGYTF. CDR3 DNA sequence: TGTGCCAGCAGCTTAGATCGGCAGGCCCCTGCGCTCTATGGCTACACCTTC. The V and J genes are TRBV11-3 and TRBJ1-2; D is unclear. The CDR3 is 17 amino acids. Per germline, CDR1 SGHNT and CDR2 YENEEA. V was trimmed by 0 bases and J by 4 bases, leaving 18 bases between them. The variable domain in full, with the rest retrieved from reference TRBV11-3 and TRBJ1-2, is EAGVVQSPRYKIIEKKQPVAFWCNPISGHNTLYWYLQNLGQGPELLIRYENEEAVDDSQLPKDRFSAERLKGVDSTLKIQPAELGDSAVYLCASSLDRQAPALYGYTFGSGTRLTVV.

The chain recombines TRBV10-3 with TRBJ2-3; TRBD1 matches 7 bases. J was trimmed by 2 bases and V by 3 bases; bases with no gene match: 5. Germline-derived CDR1 and CDR2 are ENHRY and SYGVKD. This CDR3 is built from 15 residues. CDR3 coding DNA: TGTGCCATCAGTGAAACAGGGGTGAACACAGATACGCAGTATTTT. Residues: CAISETGVNTDTQYF.

V and J are TRBV19 and TRBJ2-1; perhaps TRBD1 as D (6 bases). Deletions cut 5 bases from V and 3 bases from J, with 20 bases between. Per the germline V gene, CDR1 is LNHDA and CDR2 is SQIVND (reference sequence). The CDR3 sequence is 17 residues long. The CDR3 reads CASSEQPGQPFYNEQFF. CDR3 DNA: TGTGCCAGTAGTGAACAACCGGGACAACCCTTCTACAATGAGCAGTTCTTC.

The CDR3 bases are TGTGCCAGCAGCTTGGGGGGGACCGCCCTCGACGAGCAGTACTTC. Amino acid sequence: CASSLGGTALDEQYF. V usage is TRBV5-4 and J usage is TRBJ2-7; D may be TRBD1 or TRBD2 (5 bases each). This CDR3 has 15 amino acids. V was clipped by 0 bases and J by 5 bases, with 15 bases between them. CDR1 is SGHNT, CDR2 YYREEE, per germline (reference sequence). Full variable domain (outside the CDR3, taken from reference TRBV5-4 and TRBJ2-7): ETGVTQSPTHLIKTRGQQVTLRCSSQSGHNTVSWYQQALGQGPQFIFQYYREEENGRGNFPPRFSGLQFPNYSSELNVNALELDDSALYLCASSLGGTALDEQYFGPGTRLTVT.

The chain combines TRBV5-4 with TRBJ2-2; 8 nucleotides line up with TRBD1. V shed 4 bases and J 1 base; nucleotides not matched to a gene: 6. There are 16 residues in the CDR3. Germline CDR1 and CDR2: SGHNT and YYREEE (reference sequence). The CDR3 reads CASSLPGTGNTGELFF. CDR3 nucleotide sequence: TGTGCCAGCAGCCTCCCCGGGACAGGGAACACCGGGGAGCTGTTTTTT.

V is TRBV14 and J is TRBJ2-1, with TRBD2 matching 11 bases. The J segment lost 7 bases and the V segment lost 5 bases, leaving 7 bases of the junction unmatched. The CDR3 extends over 15 amino acids. In germline, CDR1 is SGHDN, CDR2 FVKESK. The CDR3 region is CASSGSGGALNEQFF. In DNA form, the CDR3 reads TGTGCCAGCAGCGGTAGCGGGGGGGCCTTAAATGAGCAGTTCTTC.

The chain is built from TRBV7-3 and TRBJ1-6, with 8 nucleotides matching TRBD1. This CDR3 comprises 16 residues. V shed 4 bases, J shed 5 bases, and the junction held 7 bases outside the gene matches. CDR1 and CDR2 (germline): SGHTA, FQGTGA. In nucleotides, the CDR3 is TGTGCCAGCAGCTCCCGGACAGGGATCCATAATTCACCCCTCCACTTT. The encoded protein is CASSSRTGIHNSPLHF.

The genes are TRBV5-1 and TRBJ1-1; no clear D gene. V lost 1 base to trimming and J lost 1 base, with 8 bases between them. Germline loops: CDR1 SGHRS, CDR2 YFSETQ. There are 14 residues in the CDR3. The chain's CDR3 is CASSLSLTNTEAFF. Written as DNA, the CDR3 is TGCGCCAGCAGCTTGAGCCTAACGAACACTGAAGCTTTCTTT.

The chain employs TRBV5-4 and TRBJ2-7; D gene ambiguous. Germline loops: CDR1 SGHNT, CDR2 YYREEE (reference sequence). Deletions cut 0 bases from V and 4 bases from J, with 20 bases between. The CDR3 spans 17 residues. The CDR3 sequence is CASSLGGRVSGEYEQYF. CDR3 coding DNA: TGTGCCAGCAGCTTGGGCGGTAGGGTCTCAGGAGAGTACGAGCAGTACTTC.

The rearrangement joins TRBV12-5 to TRBJ2-5; D is uncertain. The CDR3 sequence is 16 residues long. V was cut by 2 bases and J by 1 base, with 14 bases left in between. The germline CDR1 and CDR2 sequences are LGHNT and FRNRAP. This CDR3 is CASGLSQKALQETQYF. As DNA, the CDR3 is TGTGCTAGTGGTTTGTCTCAAAAAGCTCTCCAAGAGACCCAGTACTTC.